A single sample gave rise to the 25 T cell receptor beta chains below, sequenced in a study of radiotherapy plus CTLA-4 blockade in lung cancer. Sequencing was performed with immunoSEQ multiplex PCR; in TCRdb, only in-frame clones are kept and a portion is missing. The sample comprises 70,000 to 90,000 clones, more than 60% of which are singletons, and over 20% rests with the top ten. The sequenced sample was peripheral blood, obtained from a patient treated with radiotherapy plus ipilimumab. These receptors came from a human donor with non-small cell lung cancer whose response to radiotherapy plus ipilimumab could not be evaluated. Some clones in this sample may be carry-over from other donors' samples.

The CDR3 DNA follows: TGTGCCAGCAGCCAGGATGGGGGAGGGACCTACGAGCAGTACTTC. Its protein is CASSQDGGGTYEQYF. The rearrangement links TRBV14 to TRBJ2-7, with TRBD2 matching 7 bases. Unmatched junction bases numbered 7, after V lost 3 bases and J lost 2 bases. Germline lookup yields CDR1 SGHDN and CDR2 FVKESK. The CDR3 consists of 15 residues.

The V gene is TRBV7-9, the J gene TRBJ2-7; a weak D match, TRBD2 (6 bases). The germline V and J ends were trimmed by 5 bases and 3 bases, with 17 bases remaining between them. CDR3 length: 15 amino acids. Per the germline V gene, CDR1 is SEHNR and CDR2 is FQNEAQ (reference sequence). CDR3 DNA: TGTGCCAGCAGCCCCGGGAGAGGGACCCTCTACGAGCAGTACTTC. Translating gives CASSPGRGTLYEQYF.

This rearrangement joins TRBV7-8 to TRBJ1-4; D not resolved. V lost 2 bases, J lost 6 bases, and 16 bases lay in between. This CDR3 spans 16 amino acids. CDR1 and CDR2 (germline): SGHVS, FQNEAQ. The CDR3 reads CASSLYPKLLDEKLFF. The CDR3 coding sequence is TGTGCCAGCAGCTTATACCCAAAACTGTTAGATGAAAAACTGTTTTTT. The full variable domain, its missing parts supplied by reference TRBV7-8 and TRBJ1-4, is GAGVSQSPRYKVAKRGQDVALRCDPISGHVSLFWYQQALGQGPEFLTYFQNEAQLDKSGLPSDRFFAERPEGSVSTLKIQRTQQEDSAVYLCASSLYPKLLDEKLFFGSGTQLSVL.

This rearrangement joins TRBV19 to TRBJ1-1, with 7 bases identical to TRBD1. V was clipped by 7 bases and J by 8 bases; unmatched bases: 19. CDR3 length: 16 residues. CDR1 is LNHDA and CDR2 is SQIVND in the germline V gene (reference sequence). CDR3 region: CASTPESGTAYLEAFF. The DNA of the CDR3 is TGTGCCAGTACCCCAGAGTCCGGGACAGCCTACTTGGAAGCTTTCTTT. Filled out from reference TRBV19 and TRBJ1-1, the complete variable domain reads DGGITQSPKYLFRKEGQNVTLSCEQNLNHDAMYWYRQDPGQGLRLIYYSQIVNDFQKGDIAEGYSVSREKKESFPLTVTSAQKNPTAFYLCASTPESGTAYLEAFFGQGTRLTVV.

CDR3 DNA sequence: TGTGCCAGCAGCGCCGGACTAGCGAGGGGACCAGATACGCAGTATTTT. It yields the protein CASSAGLARGPDTQYF. The rearrangement joins TRBV7-6 to TRBJ2-3, with 9 nucleotides matching TRBD2. The junction had 10 bases not matched to a gene; V was cut back by 5 bases and J by 4 bases. The V gene's germline CDR1 is SGHVS and CDR2 FNYEAQ. The CDR3 runs 16 residues. Variable domain in full (rest from reference TRBV7-6 and TRBJ2-3): GAGVSQSPRYKVTKRGQDVALRCDPISGHVSLYWYRQALGQGPEFLTYFNYEAQQDKSGLPNDRFSAERPEGSISTLTIQRTEQRDSAMYRCASSAGLARGPDTQYFGPGTRLTVL.

In this sample, this clone turned up a few times. The chain joins TRBV5-5 to TRBJ1-1; TRBD1 aligns across 8 bases. Germline-derived CDR1 and CDR2 are SGHKS and YYEKEE (reference sequence). CDR3 length: 13 amino acids. V was clipped by 4 bases and J by 5 bases; unmatched bases: 4. The CDR3 DNA reads as TGTGCCAGCAGCCGACAGGGGAGGACTGAAGCTTTCTTT. Encoded protein: CASSRQGRTEAFF. The full variable domain, in which reference TRBV5-5 and TRBJ1-1 provide the parts outside the CDR3, is DAGVTQSPTHLIKTRGQQVTLRCSPISGHKSVSWYQQVLGQGPQFIFQYYEKEERGRGNFPDRFSARQFPNYSSELNVNALLLGDSALYLCASSRQGRTEAFFGQGTRLTVV.

The chain links TRBV27 to TRBJ2-1; 13 bases fit TRBD2. The CDR3 spans 15 residues. CDR1 and CDR2 from the germline V gene are MNHEY and SMNVEV (reference sequence). V was pared by 5 bases and J by 5 bases, with 3 bases of the junction left unmatched. As DNA, the CDR3 is TGTGCCAGCAGTAAAGGGACTAGCGGGGACAATGAGCAGTTCTTC. Translating gives CASSKGTSGDNEQFF.

This clone was seen a handful of times. Here the CDR3 reads CASSSTSGGPLAGELFF. The CDR3 nucleotides are TGTGCCAGCAGCTCAACTAGCGGGGGGCCGTTAGCCGGGGAGCTGTTTTTT. The chain couples TRBV7-3 to TRBJ2-2, with 12 bases aligning to TRBD2. The CDR3 covers 17 residues. Per germline, CDR1 SGHTA and CDR2 FQGTGA. The V and J ends lost 4 bases and 6 bases, in that order; junction bases with no gene match: 9.

The CDR3 loop reads CASSSGSNTEAFF. The DNA for the CDR3 is TGCGCCAGCAGCTCCGGGTCGAACACTGAAGCTTTCTTT. The chain recombines TRBV5-1 with TRBJ1-1; no reliable D call. CDR1 and CDR2 (germline): SGHRS, YFSETQ. CDR3 length: 13 amino acids. V was cut by 3 bases and J by 1 base, with 7 bases left in between.

This rearrangement joins TRBV29-1 to TRBJ2-3; tentatively, D is TRBD2 (5 bases). This CDR3 contains 13 residues. V was shortened by 7 bases and J by 0 bases, with 11 bases between the two germline ends. Germline assignment: CDR1 SQVTM and CDR2 ANQGSEA. CDR3 in amino acids: CSGTRTSTDTQYF. The CDR3 bases are TGCAGCGGCACCCGGACTAGCACAGATACGCAGTATTTT.

CDR3 sequence: CASSPGGRRVGNTIYF. In DNA form, the CDR3 reads TGTGCCAGCAGCCCAGGGGGCAGGAGAGTTGGAAACACCATATATTTT. The V call is TRBV11-3, the J call TRBJ1-3; 8 bases are a match to TRBD1. V lost 5 bases, J lost 3 bases, and 9 bases stayed unmatched. The CDR3 has 16 amino acids. CDR1 is SGHNT, CDR2 YENEEA, per germline.

V is TRBV6-5 and J is TRBJ1-3; 7 bases match TRBD1. V was clipped by 6 bases and J by 5 bases; unmatched bases: 10. Germline-derived CDR1 and CDR2 are MNHEY and SVGAGI. This CDR3 comprises 15 residues. The CDR3 nucleotides are TGTGCCAGCAGCCCCGGGACAGCTAATCGAAACACCATATATTTT. This gives the protein CASSPGTANRNTIYF.

This clone was seen a handful of times. V and J are TRBV9 and TRBJ1-6; D ambiguous. This CDR3 is built from 15 residues. V dropped 3 bases and J dropped 4 bases, with 11 bases sitting between them. Germline V gene lookup returns CDR1 SGDLS and CDR2 YYNGEE. In DNA form, the CDR3 reads TGTGCCAGCAGCGGGGATTCGGGGTATAATTCACCCCTCCACTTT. Translating gives CASSGDSGYNSPLHF.

The chain joins TRBV4-3 to TRBJ2-1; a weak D match, TRBD2 (6 bases). The CDR3 extends over 18 amino acids. The V end lost 0 bases, the J end lost 0 bases, and 15 bases lay between the germline ends. CDR1 and CDR2 (germline): LGHNA, YSLEER. The CDR3 region is CASSQDFRAGRSYNEQFF. CDR3 nucleotides: TGCGCCAGCAGCCAAGATTTTAGGGCGGGGCGCTCCTACAATGAGCAGTTCTTC.

V gene TRBV29-1 combines with J gene TRBJ2-1, with 8 bases matching TRBD1. Germline V gene data show CDR1 as SQVTM and CDR2 as ANQGSEA. The CDR3 runs 12 residues. V shed 7 bases and J 8 bases; nucleotides not matched to a gene: 7. DNA for the CDR3: TGCAGCGCTCAGCAGGGGGCTTATGAGCAGTTCTTC. Protein sequence: CSAQQGAYEQFF.

On this clone itself: One end of the junction fails to match germline, which may point to a read error. The rearrangement links TRBV7-7 to TRBJ2-1; D is perhaps TRBD1 (7 bases). The length of the CDR3 is 14 residues. Germline CDR1 reads SSHAT; CDR2 reads FNYEAQ (reference sequence). CDR3 sequence: CASSLGQGGYEQFF. CDR3 bases: TGTGCTAGCAGCTTAGGCCAGGGGGGCTATGAGCAGTTCTTC.

DNA for the CDR3: TGTGCCAGCAGCCGCGGGGGGGCCGGGGAGACCCAGTACTTC. Amino acid sequence: CASSRGGAGETQYF. The chain is built from TRBV7-2 and TRBJ2-5; 9 positions agree with TRBD2. J was trimmed by 5 bases and V by 5 bases; bases with no gene match: 6. Germline CDR1 and CDR2: SGHTA and FQGNSA. This CDR3 contains 14 residues.

The genes are TRBV18 and TRBJ2-3, with D perhaps TRBD2 (6 bases). The CDR3 has 14 residues. Germline CDR1 KGHSH, CDR2 LQKENI. Trimming pared 4 bases from V and 2 bases from J, leaving 10 bases between. For the CDR3, the DNA is TGTGCCAGCTCACTTGCGGGGAACACAGATACGCAGTATTTT. It translates to CASSLAGNTDTQYF.

The table lists this clone with a count of one. CDR3 protein: CASSTTWGQTGTEAFF. The CDR3 DNA follows: TGTGCCAGCAGTACTACCTGGGGACAGACGGGGACTGAAGCTTTCTTT. This chain joins TRBV28 and TRBJ1-1; 7 positions agree with TRBD1. With V trimmed by 5 bases and J by 5 bases, 14 bases remained unmatched. From germline, CDR1 is MDHEN and CDR2 SYDVKM. The CDR3 has 16 amino acids.

This clone has only a few counts. This sequence joins TRBV10-3 and TRBJ1-3; D may be TRBD1 (6 bases). This CDR3 has 17 residues. Trimming left V 0 bases short and J 0 bases short, with 12 bases between. Germline V gene data show CDR1 as ENHRY and CDR2 as SYGVKD. The DNA for the CDR3 is TGTGCCATCAGTGAGTCTAGACAGGTAAACTCTGGAAACACCATATATTTT. Residues: CAISESRQVNSGNTIYF.

The CDR3 protein is CAISEGGQGPTDTQYF. CDR3 sequence (DNA): TGTGCCATCAGTGAAGGAGGACAGGGGCCCACAGATACGCAGTATTTT. V and J are TRBV10-3 and TRBJ2-3; 9 positions agree with TRBD1. Per germline, CDR1 ENHRY and CDR2 SYGVKD. J was trimmed by 2 bases and V by 3 bases; bases with no gene match: 6. CDR3 length: 16 amino acids.

This sequence joins TRBV19 and TRBJ1-1; D gene unclear. From germline, CDR1 is LNHDA and CDR2 SQIVND (reference sequence). The CDR3 is 13 residues long. The V and J ends lost 5 bases and 5 bases respectively, with 12 bases between them. The CDR3 loop is CASSPGRLTEAFF. The CDR3 nucleotides read TGTGCCAGTAGTCCGGGGAGGTTAACTGAAGCTTTCTTT.

This clone was recorded a few times. For the CDR3, the DNA is TGTGCCAGCACTCTCCTACCAGAGGGCGACGAGCAGTACTTC. Encoded protein: CASTLLPEGDEQYF. The gene calls are TRBV18 and TRBJ2-7, with a tentative D call TRBD2 (5 bases). Germline V gene data show CDR1 as KGHSH and CDR2 as LQKENI. The CDR3 spans 14 residues. Trimming removed 8 bases at V and 5 bases at J, with 19 bases between. The full variable domain, completed using reference TRBV18 and TRBJ2-7, is NAGVMQNPRHLVRRRGQEARLRCSPMKGHSHVYWYRQLPEEGLKFMVYLQKENIIDESGMPKERFSAEFPKEGPSILRIQQVVRGDSAAYFCASTLLPEGDEQYFGPGTRLTVT.

This chain connects TRBV11-2 to TRBJ2-1, with TRBD2 matching over 12 bases. J lost 5 bases, V lost 5 bases, and 4 bases had no gene match. This CDR3 is 15 amino acids long. CDR1 SGHAT and CDR2 FQNNGV come from the germline V gene. CDR3 coding DNA: TGTGCCAGCAGCGCTACTAGCGGGGGGAACAATGAGCAGTTCTTC. Translated: CASSATSGGNNEQFF.

J is TRBJ2-5 and V is TRBV28, with 14 nucleotides matching TRBD2. V gave up 6 bases and J gave up 2 bases; unmatched junction bases: 5. There are 16 residues in the CDR3. In germline, CDR1 is MDHEN, CDR2 SYDVKM. CDR3 sequence: CASRLGLAGGQETQYF. As DNA, the CDR3 is TGTGCCAGCAGGCTCGGACTAGCGGGGGGTCAAGAGACCCAGTACTTC.